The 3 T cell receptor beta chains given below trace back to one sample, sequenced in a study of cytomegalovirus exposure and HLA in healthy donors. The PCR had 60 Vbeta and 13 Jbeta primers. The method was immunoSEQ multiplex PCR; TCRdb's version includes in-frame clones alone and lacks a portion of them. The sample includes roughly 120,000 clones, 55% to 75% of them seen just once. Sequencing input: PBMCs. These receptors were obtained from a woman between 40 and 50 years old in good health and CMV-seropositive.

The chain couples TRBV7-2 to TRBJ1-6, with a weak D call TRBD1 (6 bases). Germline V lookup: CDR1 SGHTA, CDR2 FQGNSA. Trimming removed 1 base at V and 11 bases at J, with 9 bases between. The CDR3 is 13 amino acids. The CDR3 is CASSLGTEAPLHF. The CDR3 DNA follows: TGTGCCAGCAGCTTAGGGACAGAGGCACCCCTCCACTTT. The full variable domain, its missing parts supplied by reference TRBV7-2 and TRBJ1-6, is GAGVSQSPSNKVTEKGKDVELRCDPISGHTALYWYRQSLGQGLEFLIYFQGNSAPDKSGLPSDRFSAERTGGSVSTLTIQRTQQEDSAVYLCASSLGTEAPLHFGNGTRLTVT.

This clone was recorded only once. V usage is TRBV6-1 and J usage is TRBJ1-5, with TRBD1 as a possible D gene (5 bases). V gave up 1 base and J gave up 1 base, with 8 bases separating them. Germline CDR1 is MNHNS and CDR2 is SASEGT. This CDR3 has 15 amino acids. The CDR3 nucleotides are TGTGCCAGCAGTGAAGAGGGACTCAGCAATCAGCCCCAGCATTTT. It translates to CASSEEGLSNQPQHF.

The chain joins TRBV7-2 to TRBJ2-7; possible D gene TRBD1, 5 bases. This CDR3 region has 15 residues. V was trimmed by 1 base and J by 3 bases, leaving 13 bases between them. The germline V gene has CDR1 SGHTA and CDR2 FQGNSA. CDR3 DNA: TGTGCCAGCAGCTTAGATGGGGCCGGCTTCTACGAGCAGTACTTC. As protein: CASSLDGAGFYEQYF.